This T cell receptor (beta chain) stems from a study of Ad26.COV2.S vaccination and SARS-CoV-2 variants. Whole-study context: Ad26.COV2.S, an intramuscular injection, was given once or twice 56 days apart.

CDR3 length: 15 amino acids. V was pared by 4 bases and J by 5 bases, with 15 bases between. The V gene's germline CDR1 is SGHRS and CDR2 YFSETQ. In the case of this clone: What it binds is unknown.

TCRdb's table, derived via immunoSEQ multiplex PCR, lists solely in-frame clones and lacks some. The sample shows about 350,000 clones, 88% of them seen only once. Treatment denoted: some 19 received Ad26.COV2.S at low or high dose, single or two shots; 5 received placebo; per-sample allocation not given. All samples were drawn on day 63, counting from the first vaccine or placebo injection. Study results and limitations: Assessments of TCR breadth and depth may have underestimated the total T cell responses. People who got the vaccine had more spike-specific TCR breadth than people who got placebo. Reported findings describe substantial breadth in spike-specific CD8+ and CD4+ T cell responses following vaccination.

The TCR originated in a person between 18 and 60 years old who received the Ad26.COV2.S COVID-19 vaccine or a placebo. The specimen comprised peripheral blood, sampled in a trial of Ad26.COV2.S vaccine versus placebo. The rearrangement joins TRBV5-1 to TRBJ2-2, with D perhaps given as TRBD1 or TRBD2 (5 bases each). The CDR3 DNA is TGCGCCAGCAGCCCCCCCCGGGGCGGGACCGGGGAGCTGTTTTTT. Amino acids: CASSPPRGGTGELFF.